This T cell receptor (beta chain) was sequenced in a study of shared clonotypes between healthy human individuals. Under the authors' procedure: Without quality scores, immunoSEQ junctional reads could not be filtered like full-length reads. The method was immunoSEQ multiplex PCR; TCRdb's version includes in-frame clones alone and lacks a portion of them. The V and J calls and clone size come from that table; D and trimming were worked out from the DNA. The sample lists more than 500,000 clones, around 96% occurring once. Study conclusions and caveats: Investigators expected sequencing depth to affect clonotype sharing among donors. Between a handful of donors, naive CD4 clonotypes were shared at a level of about 5.3%.

The CDR3 has 17 residues. Germline V gives CDR1 SGHVS, CDR2 FQNEAQ. The V and J ends lost 4 bases and 0 bases respectively, with 16 bases between them. To note about this clone: What it binds is not known.

The V gene is TRBV7-8, the J gene TRBJ2-4; a weak D match, TRBD2 (5 bases). The source is a woman in her 30s in good health. Sequences were obtained from naive CD4+ T cells sorted from blood. Noted subset: CD45RA+ positively selected. The CDR3, as DNA: TGTGCCAGCAGCTCCGCCGCTTGGACTCTAGCCAAAAACATTCAGTACTTC. This codes for CASSSAAWTLAKNIQYF.